This entry is about one TCR beta chain. The sample comes from a study of glioma-infiltrating T cells after dendritic cell vaccination. Sequenced by immunoSEQ multiplex PCR; TCRdb stores in-frame clones only, minus some. The table has about 64,000 clones, approximately 78% seen once. The CDR3 consists of 15 residues. This chain links TRBV1 with TRBJ2-5; TRBD1 is the table's D call, not checked against the DNA. TRBV1 is an annotated pseudogene. Sequencing used blood, obtained before dendritic cell vaccination. This TCR was sampled from a human donor with glioblastoma. CDR3 in amino acids: CTSSQDWGTEETQYF. In DNA, the CDR3 is TGCACCAGCAGCCAAGATTGGGGGACAGAAGAGACCCAGTACTTC.